The 15 T cell receptor beta chains listed next were all sequenced from one sample in a study of technical replicates of blood from a handful of donors. This table comes from immunoSEQ multiplex PCR, and its TCRdb copy is limited to in-frame clones, with some not included. Of approximately 59,000 clones in the sample, approximately 83% were seen once. Material: PBMCs. All receptors come from a human donor in good health. Some clones in this sample may be carry-over from other donors' samples.

This CDR3 is CASSEGWVDISGNTIYF. Here the CDR3 DNA reads TGTGCCAGCAGTGAAGGTTGGGTTGACATCTCTGGAAACACCATATATTTT. The chain employs TRBV2 and TRBJ1-3; D is uncertain. Germline V gives CDR1 SNHLY, CDR2 FYNNEI. V was cut by 1 base and J by 0 bases, with 13 bases left in between. The CDR3 sequence is 17 residues long.

This chain joins TRBV5-1 and TRBJ2-2; 7 nucleotides line up with TRBD1. From germline, CDR1 is SGHRS and CDR2 YFSETQ. The V and J ends lost 0 bases and 0 bases, in that order; junction bases with no gene match: 2. CDR3 length equals 16 residues. CDR3 loop: CASSLGGTANTGELFF. CDR3 nucleotides: TGCGCCAGCAGCTTGGGGGGGACAGCGAACACCGGGGAGCTGTTTTTT.

There are a few counts of this clone. The chain has TRBV10-2 and TRBJ2-7; possibly TRBD2 for D (6 bases). There are 13 residues in the CDR3. V shed 7 bases and J shed 4 bases, with 14 bases lying between them. The germline V gene has CDR1 WSHSY and CDR2 SAAADI. CDR3 residues: CASTGFGSYEQYF. CDR3 in DNA: TGCGCCAGCACCGGATTCGGGAGTTACGAGCAGTACTTC.

This clone was found a few times. The chain carries TRBV4-1 and TRBJ2-7; perhaps TRBD2 as D (5 bases). The CDR3 contains 15 residues. Germline CDR1 MGHRA, CDR2 YSYEKL. V lost 1 base and J 0 bases, leaving 10 bases between the germline ends. For the CDR3, the DNA is TGCGCCAGCAGCCAAGGGGTAGGGAGCTCCTACGAGCAGTACTTC. It specifies CASSQGVGSSYEQYF.

The chain links TRBV11-2 to TRBJ2-7, with TRBD2 matching 13 bases. This CDR3 is built from 19 residues. J gave up 2 bases and V 5 bases, and 15 bases lay outside the gene matches. Germline V gene lookup returns CDR1 SGHAT and CDR2 FQNNGV. CDR3 loop: CASSDTGGRGLAGAYEQYF. CDR3 nucleotides: TGTGCCAGCAGCGATACAGGGGGCAGAGGACTAGCGGGGGCCTACGAGCAGTACTTC.

The chain couples TRBV4-2 to TRBJ1-2, with TRBD1 matching over 8 bases. The length of the CDR3 is 14 residues. The junction had 0 bases not matched to a gene; V was cut back by 0 bases and J by 3 bases. Germline V gene lookup returns CDR1 LGHNA and CDR2 YNFKEQ. The CDR3 DNA reads as TGTGCCAGCAGCCAAGAACAGGGGGACTATGGCTACACCTTC. Translating gives CASSQEQGDYGYTF.

The V call is TRBV2, the J call TRBJ1-4; a weak D match, TRBD1 (5 bases). V was clipped by 6 bases and J by 0 bases, with 11 bases between them. The CDR3 runs 15 residues. CDR1 SNHLY and CDR2 FYNNEI come from the germline V gene. DNA of the CDR3: TGTGCCAGCAGACGGACGGGGGCAACTAATGAAAAACTGTTTTTT. Amino acids: CASRRTGATNEKLFF.

The chain is built from TRBV7-8 and TRBJ2-4; 8 bases are shared with TRBD1. The CDR3 spans 15 residues. V gave up 1 base and J gave up 6 bases; unmatched junction bases: 5. Per the germline V gene, CDR1 is SGHVS and CDR2 is FQNEAQ. The CDR3 DNA sequence: TGTGCCAGCAGCTTAGAACGGACAGGGAGAAACATTCAGTACTTC. It codes for CASSLERTGRNIQYF.

The chain employs TRBV4-3 and TRBJ2-7; 8 bases fit TRBD1. There are 15 residues in the CDR3. V lost 1 base and J lost 2; bases outside the gene matches: 4. CDR1 and CDR2 from the germline V gene are LGHNA and YSLEER. The CDR3 DNA is TGCGCCAGCAGCCAAGCCCGGACAGGGACCTACGAGCAGTACTTC. Its protein is CASSQARTGTYEQYF.

The CDR3 sequence is CASSLARDSTYNEQFF. The CDR3 DNA reads TGTGCCAGCAGCTTAGCCCGGGACAGTACCTACAATGAGCAGTTCTTC. J is TRBJ2-1 and V is TRBV7-9, with 7 bases fitting TRBD1. This CDR3 contains 16 residues. V trimming: 0 bases; J trimming: 2 bases; junction bases outside the gene matches: 4. Germline V gene data show CDR1 as SEHNR and CDR2 as FQNEAQ (reference sequence).

V usage is TRBV5-8 and J usage is TRBJ2-1, with D possibly being TRBD2 (6 bases). Per the germline V gene, CDR1 is SGHTS and CDR2 is YDEGEE. V dropped 10 bases and J dropped 10 bases, with 21 bases sitting between them. This CDR3 spans 13 amino acids. Here the CDR3 DNA reads TGTGCCGGCGCCGGGACTCGCGTCGGGGAGCAGTTCTTC. Residues: CAGAGTRVGEQFF.

V usage is TRBV6-6 and J usage is TRBJ1-3; D unclear. The CDR3 has 13 residues. Per the germline V gene, CDR1 is MNHNY and CDR2 is SVGAGI (reference sequence). Trimming stripped 8 bases from V and 0 bases from J, with 8 bases between. The DNA of the CDR3 is TGTGCCAGCTCTACGCCCTCTGGAAACACCATATATTTT. Its translation is CASSTPSGNTIYF.

V and J are TRBV7-8 and TRBJ2-1; 7 positions match TRBD2. There are 15 residues in the CDR3. The germline V gene encodes CDR1 SGHVS and CDR2 FQNEAQ. Trimming took 1 base from V and 5 from J; bases not matched to a gene: 5. The CDR3 is CASSLVGGGHNEQFF. CDR3 DNA: TGTGCCAGCAGCTTAGTGGGGGGGGGACACAATGAGCAGTTCTTC.

The count of this clone is one. The chain joins TRBV19 to TRBJ1-5; D is uncertain. This CDR3 region has 15 residues. Per the germline V gene, CDR1 is LNHDA and CDR2 is SQIVND (reference sequence). Trimming took off 7 bases at V and 2 bases at J, with 15 bases between the two ends. The CDR3 loop is CASIGGSLGNQPQHF. The CDR3, as DNA: TGTGCCAGTATTGGTGGGAGCCTGGGCAATCAGCCCCAGCATTTT.

This chain links TRBV7-2 with TRBJ2-3, with D perhaps TRBD2 (6 bases). This CDR3 spans 13 amino acids. The V end was cut by 8 bases, the J end by 4 bases, with 13 bases between. Germline CDR1 and CDR2: SGHTA and FQGNSA. The CDR3 coding sequence is TGTGCCAGCGGGCGGGAAGGTGCAGATACGCAGTATTTT. Translating gives CASGREGADTQYF.